This T cell receptor (beta chain) originates from a study of graft-versus-host responses after intestinal transplantation. Study as a whole: All recipients were given anti-thymocyte globulin induction, and tacrolimus and steroids were then administered for around three years.

Researchers placed about 200,000 CFSE-labeled responder cells in culture with about 200,000 irradiated, violet-dye-labeled stimulator cells. Data came from immunoSEQ multiplex PCR; TCRdb stores just in-frame clones and leaves some out. Of around 20,000 clones listed, roughly 33% were seen once; the top ten hold about 9%. Looked up from germline, CDR1 is MNHEY and CDR2 is SVGAGI. Between the trimmed V and J ends, which lost 7 bases and 0 bases, there was a span of 3 bases. The CDR3 contains 11 residues. The input for sequencing was alloreactive CD8+ T cells from a mixed lymphocyte reaction culture, taken before intestinal transplant. Subset described: CFSE-low proliferating T cells sorted from approximately 6-day pre-transplant mixed lymphocyte reaction (GvH or HvG direction). This clonotype was sampled from a human patient who received an intestinal transplant. The rearrangement joins TRBV6-5 to TRBJ1-1; no clear D. The chain's CDR3 is CASTLNTEAFF. The CDR3 DNA reads as TGTGCCAGCACCTTGAACACTGAAGCTTTCTTT.